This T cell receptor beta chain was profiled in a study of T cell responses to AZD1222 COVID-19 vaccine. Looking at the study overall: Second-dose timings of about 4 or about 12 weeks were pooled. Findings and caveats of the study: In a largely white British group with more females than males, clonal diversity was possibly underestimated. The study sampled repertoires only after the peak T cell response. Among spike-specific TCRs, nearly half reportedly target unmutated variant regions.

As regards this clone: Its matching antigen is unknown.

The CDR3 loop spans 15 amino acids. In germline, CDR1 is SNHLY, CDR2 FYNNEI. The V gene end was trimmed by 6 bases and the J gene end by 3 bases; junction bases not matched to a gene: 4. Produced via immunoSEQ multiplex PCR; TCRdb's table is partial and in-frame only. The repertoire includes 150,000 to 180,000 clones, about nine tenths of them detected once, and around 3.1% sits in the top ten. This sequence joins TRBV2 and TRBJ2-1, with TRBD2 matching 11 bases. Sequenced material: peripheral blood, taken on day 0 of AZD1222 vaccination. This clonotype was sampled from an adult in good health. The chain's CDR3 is CASRGLAGGYNEQFF. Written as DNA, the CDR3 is TGTGCCAGCAGAGGTCTAGCGGGGGGCTACAATGAGCAGTTCTTC.